The 15 T cell receptor beta chains in this list originate from one sample, sequenced in a study of radiation and T cells in renal cell carcinoma. Sequencing used immunoSEQ multiplex PCR; TCRdb keeps in-frame clones, though not all of them. The sample yields roughly 100,000 clones, 65% to 90% seen once. The time point was: blood 4 weeks post-SBRT, at nephrectomy. As for treatment: 15 Gy SBRT to primary tumor, nephrectomy 4 weeks later. Source: blood, taken from a patient whose treatment included radiotherapy and nephrectomy. The receptors originated from a man between 60 and 70 years old with renal cell carcinoma.

This chain connects TRBV10-2 to TRBJ2-1; 7 nucleotides align to TRBD2. The CDR3 covers 15 residues. With V trimmed by 4 bases and J by 8 bases, 11 bases remained unmatched. The germline CDR1 and CDR2 sequences are WSHSY and SAAADI. This CDR3 is CASSGTRNVKDEQFF. The CDR3 DNA reads as TGCGCCAGCAGTGGGACTAGAAACGTGAAGGATGAGCAGTTCTTC.

This chain links TRBV28 with TRBJ1-1; a possible D gene is TRBD1 (6 bases). This CDR3 is 14 amino acids long. Germline CDR1 reads MDHEN; CDR2 reads SYDVKM. V lost 7 bases and J 1 base, leaving 13 bases between the germline ends. The CDR3 DNA follows: TGTGCCAGCACCCAACAGGGTCCGAACACTGAAGCTTTCTTT. It codes for CASTQQGPNTEAFF.

The gene calls are TRBV30 and TRBJ2-7, with 7 bases aligning to TRBD2. V trimming: 6 bases; J trimming: 5 bases; junction bases outside the gene matches: 16. Germline CDR1 GTSNPN, CDR2 SVGIG (reference sequence). The CDR3 is 15 residues long. The CDR3 DNA sequence: TGTGCCTGCACTCTATTAGAGCGGGAAGTCCACGAGCAGTACTTC. The encoded protein is CACTLLEREVHEQYF. Supplemented by reference TRBV30 and TRBJ2-7, the full variable domain reads SQTIHQWPATLVQPVGSPLSLECTVEGTSNPNLYWYRQAAGRGLQLLFYSVGIGQISSEVPQNLSASRPQDRQFILSSKKLLLSDSGFYLCACTLLEREVHEQYFGPGTRLTVT.

The chain combines TRBV7-7 with TRBJ2-2; D call uncertain. The CDR3 covers 13 residues. CDR1 is SSHAT and CDR2 is FNYEAQ in the germline V gene (reference sequence). Between the trimmed V and J ends, which lost 3 bases and 3 bases, there was a span of 5 bases. Here the CDR3 DNA reads TGTGCCAGCAGCTTCGGCGACACCGGGGAGCTGTTTTTT. Its translation is CASSFGDTGELFF.

The chain combines TRBV19 with TRBJ2-1, with a weak D call TRBD2 (6 bases). This CDR3 is built from 15 residues. CDR1 and CDR2 from the germline V gene are LNHDA and SQIVND (reference sequence). The V end lost 2 bases, the J end lost 5 bases, and 13 bases lay between the germline ends. The CDR3 DNA reads TGTGCCAGTAGTATACGGCGGGGTGGGAACAATGAGCAGTTCTTC. This sequence encodes CASSIRRGGNNEQFF.

The V gene is TRBV11-3, the J gene TRBJ2-2, with 9 bases that match TRBD2. The CDR3 covers 16 residues. V shed 5 bases and J 1 base; nucleotides not matched to a gene: 5. Germline V gives CDR1 SGHNT, CDR2 YENEEA. This CDR3 reads CASSHLAGWNTGELFF. CDR3 DNA sequence: TGTGCCAGCAGCCATCTAGCGGGGTGGAACACCGGGGAGCTGTTTTTT.

For the CDR3, the DNA is TGTGCCAGCAGCGTAGGGTCCTTTAGCGGGAGGGCCGTGTATGAGCAGTTCTTC. Translating gives CASSVGSFSGRAVYEQFF. The V gene is TRBV9, the J gene TRBJ2-1; 11 bases agree with TRBD2. The CDR3 spans 18 residues. Germline trimming cut 0 bases from V and 8 bases from J; bases unmatched to any gene: 13. Germline loops: CDR1 SGDLS, CDR2 YYNGEE.

The chain carries TRBV9 and TRBJ2-3, with 13 bases aligning to TRBD2. Germline V gene lookup returns CDR1 SGDLS and CDR2 YYNGEE. CDR3 size: 17 residues. V dropped 4 bases and J dropped 5; count of bases not matched to a gene: 10. CDR3 DNA sequence: TGTGCCAGCAGCCCCCCGGGACTAGCGGGACTGGGAGATACGCAGTATTTT. Translation gives CASSPPGLAGLGDTQYF. Full variable domain (remainder filled in from reference TRBV9 and TRBJ2-3): DSGVTQTPKHLITATGQRVTLRCSPRSGDLSVYWYQQSLDQGLQFLIQYYNGEERAKGNILERFSAQQFPDLHSELNLSSLELGDSALYFCASSPPGLAGLGDTQYFGPGTRLTVL.

This rearrangement joins TRBV5-1 to TRBJ2-5; the match to TRBD1 covers 7 bases. The V gene's germline CDR1 is SGHRS and CDR2 YFSETQ. The V segment lost 4 bases and the J segment 0 bases; nucleotides outside the gene matches: 3. The CDR3 consists of 14 residues. CDR3 nucleotide sequence: TGCGCCAGCAGCCGTGGACAGGACCAAGAGACCCAGTACTTC. Its protein product is CASSRGQDQETQYF.

The chain recombines TRBV28 with TRBJ1-5; a possible D gene is TRBD1 (5 bases). The CDR3 extends over 13 amino acids. Trimming took off 5 bases at V and 7 bases at J, with 12 bases between the two ends. The germline V gene has CDR1 MDHEN and CDR2 SYDVKM. The CDR3, as DNA: TGTGCCAGCAGTCCGGGGCAGTGGCAGCCCCAGCATTTT. Translation gives CASSPGQWQPQHF. The variable domain in full, with the rest retrieved from reference TRBV28 and TRBJ1-5, is DVKVTQSSRYLVKRTGEKVFLECVQDMDHENMFWYRQDPGLGLRLIYFSYDVKMKEKGDIPEGYSVSREKKERFSLILESASTNQTSMYLCASSPGQWQPQHFGDGTRLSIL.

This chain links TRBV5-1 with TRBJ2-7; 8 bases map to TRBD1. This CDR3 is built from 13 residues. The junction had 7 bases not matched to a gene; V was cut back by 4 bases and J by 7 bases. In germline, CDR1 is SGHRS, CDR2 YFSETQ. The CDR3 sequence is CASSRGQGGEQYF. CDR3 DNA: TGCGCCAGCAGCCGAGGACAGGGAGGTGAGCAGTACTTC.

V usage is TRBV29-1 and J usage is TRBJ2-7, with 11 positions matching TRBD1. Trimming at V came to 2 bases and at J to 7 bases, leaving 4 bases not matched to a gene. This CDR3 comprises 13 residues. CDR1 is SQVTM, CDR2 ANQGSEA, per germline. The CDR3 sequence: CSVERTGGIEQYF. The DNA of the CDR3 is TGCAGCGTTGAACGGACAGGGGGCATTGAGCAGTACTTC.

V gene TRBV2 combines with J gene TRBJ2-3; TRBD1 matches at 9 bases. Trimming cost V 2 bases and J 2 bases; bases outside gene matches: 5. The CDR3 runs 16 residues. Germline loops: CDR1 SNHLY, CDR2 FYNNEI. The CDR3 loop reads CASSESQGAFTDTQYF. The DNA of the CDR3 is TGTGCCAGCAGTGAATCACAGGGGGCCTTCACAGATACGCAGTATTTT.

The chain carries TRBV28 and TRBJ1-2; D not certain. Trimming stripped 11 bases from V and 3 bases from J, with 10 bases between. This CDR3 region has 11 residues. The germline V gene encodes CDR1 MDHEN and CDR2 SYDVKM. The chain's CDR3 is CASRRDYGYTF. In nucleotides, the CDR3 is TGTGCCTCCCGCCGGGACTATGGCTACACCTTC.

The chain recombines TRBV28 with TRBJ1-5; D is ambiguous. This CDR3 spans 16 amino acids. Germline loops: CDR1 MDHEN, CDR2 SYDVKM. Deletions cut 6 bases from V and 7 bases from J, with 22 bases between. The CDR3 here is CASSPIIRNLNQPQHF. CDR3 coding DNA: TGTGCCAGCAGCCCCATTATCCGTAATCTCAACCAGCCCCAGCATTTT.